One and the same sample provided the 32 T cell receptor beta chains below, sequenced in a study of metastatic and nonmetastatic thyroid tumors. Until they underwent thyroid surgery, no patient had received any treatment. With MiXCR, TCRdb called clones anew from the PCR reads. The repertoire holds 20,000 to 30,000 clones, with over 10% as singletons. The sample taken for sequencing was blood. The receptors originated from a female donor with papillary thyroid cancer or a benign thyroid nodule (not recorded which). Some clones in this sample may be carry-over from other donors' samples.

In this sample, this clone turned up many times. V gene TRBV29-1 combines with J gene TRBJ2-1; possibly TRBD2 for D (6 bases). Trimming stripped 7 bases from V and 4 bases from J, with 23 bases between. This CDR3 region has 16 residues. Germline loops: CDR1 SQVTM, CDR2 ANQGSEA. CDR3 amino acids: CSAPRLGGSTYNEQFF. The CDR3 nucleotides are TGCAGCGCCCCGAGGCTTGGGGGGAGTACGTACAATGAGCAGTTCTTC.

This clone is medium-sized within its sample. This rearrangement joins TRBV3-1 to TRBJ1-1, with a tentative D call TRBD1 (5 bases). CDR1 is LGHDT and CDR2 is YNNKEL in the germline V gene (reference sequence). The CDR3 totals 14 residues. V was shortened by 3 bases and J by 8 bases, with 16 bases between the two germline ends. The CDR3 DNA reads as TGTGCCAGCAGCCACTGGGGGGGGACCAGGGAAGCTTTCTTT. Translating gives CASSHWGGTREAFF.

This clone was counted many times. The chain uses TRBV6-1 and TRBJ1-5, with D possibly matching TRBD1 (6 bases). Trimming took 1 base from V and 7 from J, leaving 17 bases between them. CDR1 MNHNS and CDR2 SASEGT come from the germline V gene. This CDR3 has 16 amino acids. In DNA form, the CDR3 reads TGTGCCAGCAGTGAAGTTAGAACAGGGAGGTTACAGCCCCAGCATTTT. Its translation: CASSEVRTGRLQPQHF.

This clone was recorded at least ten times. V and J are TRBV5-1 and TRBJ2-1, with TRBD2 matching 8 bases. Germline values: CDR1 SGHRS, CDR2 YFSETQ. The junction had 6 bases not matched to a gene; V was cut back by 4 bases and J by 3 bases. The CDR3 is 15 amino acids. The CDR3 spells CASSLQRERYNEQFF. CDR3 sequence (DNA): TGCGCCAGCAGCCTACAGCGGGAGCGCTACAATGAGCAGTTCTTC.

This clone came up many times. The chain joins TRBV6-1 to TRBJ2-5; D is possibly TRBD2 (5 bases). Germline CDR1 MNHNS, CDR2 SASEGT. There are 12 residues in the CDR3. The ends were cut back, 6 bases at V and 5 bases at J, with 10 bases in the middle. The CDR3, as DNA: TGTGCCAGCAGGGTAGGGAGTGAGACCCAGTACTTC. As protein: CASRVGSETQYF.

This clone was recorded many times. CDR3 sequence: CAGGGAGEQYF. In DNA form, the CDR3 reads TGTGCCGGAGGTGGGGCGGGGGAGCAGTACTTC. The chain uses TRBV6-1 and TRBJ2-7, with a possible D match to TRBD2 (6 bases). Germline values: CDR1 MNHNS, CDR2 SASEGT. This CDR3 is built from 11 residues. The germline V and J ends were trimmed by 11 bases and 7 bases, with 15 bases remaining between them.

This clone has a count of ten or more. The chain recombines TRBV18 with TRBJ1-5, with TRBD1 identical over 7 bases. The CDR3 covers 14 residues. The V gene end was trimmed by 6 bases and the J gene end by 4 bases; junction bases not matched to a gene: 6. The germline gives CDR1 KGHSH, CDR2 LQKENI. CDR3 amino acids: CASSRTGDNQPQHF. The DNA for the CDR3 is TGTGCCAGCTCCCGAACAGGGGATAATCAGCCCCAGCATTTT. The variable domain in full, completed from reference TRBV18 and TRBJ1-5, reads NAGVMQNPRHLVRRRGQEARLRCSPMKGHSHVYWYRQLPEEGLKFMVYLQKENIIDESGMPKERFSAEFPKEGPSILRIQQVVRGDSAAYFCASSRTGDNQPQHFGDGTRLSIL.

The sample holds a few counts of this clone. The gene calls are TRBV6-4 and TRBJ2-3; 8 bases match TRBD2. Trimming took 5 bases from V and 4 from J; bases not matched to a gene: 14. The CDR3 has 17 amino acids. Germline V gene sequence: CDR1 MRHNA, CDR2 SNTAGT. DNA of the CDR3: TGTGCCAGCAGTTACTGGGAGGGGGAGCGGGGGTCAGATACGCAGTATTTT. Protein product: CASSYWEGERGSDTQYF.

This clone was seen just once. The J gene is TRBJ1-2, the V gene TRBV20-1, with D maybe TRBD1 (5 bases). V was cut by 5 bases and J by 5 bases, with 15 bases left in between. CDR3 length: 13 amino acids. CDR1 is DFQATT, CDR2 SNEGSKA, per germline (reference sequence). The CDR3 nucleotides are TGCAGTGCTGGAGGGACTTTGAGGTATGGCTACACCTTC. Translated, it gives CSAGGTLRYGYTF.

This clone was observed at least ten times. This chain connects TRBV2 to TRBJ1-5; 10 nucleotides align to TRBD1. CDR3 size: 14 residues. V dropped 6 bases and J dropped 2; count of bases not matched to a gene: 1. Germline CDR1 reads SNHLY; CDR2 reads FYNNEI. CDR3 bases: TGTGCCAGCAGAGGGACAGGGGGCAATCAGCCCCAGCATTTT. Amino acid sequence: CASRGTGGNQPQHF.

This clone has at least ten counts. This chain links TRBV5-1 with TRBJ2-3; TRBD2 aligns across 10 bases. V lost 0 bases to trimming and J lost 4 bases; unmatched junction nucleotides: 5. This CDR3 region has 16 residues. Germline loops: CDR1 SGHRS, CDR2 YFSETQ. The CDR3 sequence: CASSLASGSGSDTQYF. CDR3 in DNA: TGCGCCAGCAGCTTGGCTAGCGGGAGTGGGTCAGATACGCAGTATTTT. The entire variable domain, with the rest obtained from reference TRBV5-1 and TRBJ2-3, is as follows: KAGVTQTPRYLIKTRGQQVTLSCSPISGHRSVSWYQQTPGQGLQFLFEYFSETQRNKGNFPGRFSGRQFSNSRSEMNVSTLELGDSALYLCASSLASGSGSDTQYFGPGTRLTVL.

This clone was counted ten times or more. V usage is TRBV5-4 and J usage is TRBJ1-6; possibly TRBD1 for D (6 bases). CDR1 is SGHNT and CDR2 is YYREEE in the germline V gene (reference sequence). Trimming took 0 bases from V and 7 from J, leaving 17 bases between them. The CDR3 has 17 residues. The CDR3 sequence is CASSLEPGGAPNSPLHF. CDR3 bases: TGTGCCAGCAGCTTGGAGCCGGGGGGCGCACCGAATTCACCCCTCCACTTT.

This clone is large in the sample. The CDR3 coding sequence is TGTGCCATCAGGACGGGGACTGACAATGAGCAGTTCTTC. Encoded protein: CAIRTGTDNEQFF. The rearrangement joins TRBV10-3 to TRBJ2-1, with D tentatively TRBD2 (6 bases). Germline V gene sequence: CDR1 ENHRY, CDR2 SYGVKD. The CDR3 has 13 amino acids. V lost 6 bases and J lost 5, with 11 bases in between.

The sample holds many counts of this clone. The chain links TRBV20-1 to TRBJ1-2; D ambiguous. This CDR3 region has 14 residues. The V end lost 3 bases, the J end lost 8 bases, and 19 bases lay between the germline ends. Germline CDR1 DFQATT, CDR2 SNEGSKA (reference sequence). The CDR3 DNA is TGCAGTGCTAGTCCCCCGGGGATCACGGGCGGCTACACCTTC. It translates to CSASPPGITGGYTF.

This clone was seen many times. This chain links TRBV19 with TRBJ2-5, with 9 bases fitting TRBD1. The CDR3 loop spans 16 amino acids. V shed 1 base and J 5 bases; nucleotides not matched to a gene: 8. Germline-derived CDR1 and CDR2 are LNHDA and SQIVND (reference sequence). The CDR3 here is CASSIGVGTGSETQYF. In DNA form, the CDR3 reads TGTGCCAGTAGTATAGGGGTGGGGACAGGGTCGGAGACCCAGTACTTC.

This clone came up many times. The V gene is TRBV11-1, the J gene TRBJ1-3; tentatively, D is TRBD1 (6 bases). The V gene's germline CDR1 is SGHAT and CDR2 FQDESV (reference sequence). V was shortened by 5 bases and J by 4 bases, with 18 bases between the two germline ends. This CDR3 is built from 16 residues. The CDR3 spells CASSQDVGGVGNTIYF. DNA of the CDR3: TGTGCCAGCAGCCAGGATGTAGGGGGAGTCGGAAACACCATATATTTT.

The rearrangement uses TRBV7-6 and TRBJ2-6, with D possibly TRBD2 on 5 matching bases. CDR3 length: 19 residues. Germline CDR1 SGHVS, CDR2 FNYEAQ. V lost 1 base and J lost 3, with 19 bases in between. The CDR3 sequence is CASSLERTPDGVGANVLTF. As DNA, the CDR3 is TGTGCCAGCAGCTTAGAGCGGACTCCGGATGGGGTTGGGGCCAACGTCCTGACTTTC.

This clone was seen ten or more times. The V gene is TRBV19, the J gene TRBJ1-1; a weak D match, TRBD1 (5 bases). Trimming took off 0 bases at V and 3 bases at J, with 5 bases between the two ends. Per germline, CDR1 LNHDA and CDR2 SQIVND (reference sequence). The CDR3 is 13 amino acids. CDR3 in DNA: TGTGCCAGTAGTATAGACAGGGACACTGAAGCTTTCTTT. It translates to CASSIDRDTEAFF. The full variable domain, with the rest looked up from reference TRBV19 and TRBJ1-1, is DGGITQSPKYLFRKEGQNVTLSCEQNLNHDAMYWYRQDPGQGLRLIYYSQIVNDFQKGDIAEGYSVSREKKESFPLTVTSAQKNPTAFYLCASSIDRDTEAFFGQGTRLTVV.

This clone appeared many times. The V and J genes are TRBV12-3 or TRBV12-4 and TRBJ2-1; D is possibly TRBD1 (5 bases). This CDR3 has 15 amino acids. Trimming pared 5 bases from V and 3 bases from J, leaving 14 bases between. The CDR3 DNA is TGTGCCAGCAGTCCGCCGCCTACAGGCTACAATGAGCAGTTCTTC. Its protein is CASSPPPTGYNEQFF.

This clone occurred many times. This chain joins TRBV6-1 and TRBJ1-2; D may be TRBD1 (5 bases). The CDR3 length is 16 residues. In germline, CDR1 is MNHNS, CDR2 SASEGT. Trimming removed 2 bases from V and 0 bases from J, with 13 bases in between. The DNA for the CDR3 is TGTGCCAGCAGTGAAAAGGGGCAGTCTCCTAACTATGGCTACACCTTC. This translates into CASSEKGQSPNYGYTF.

This clone was found many times. The chain is built from TRBV30 and TRBJ2-1; D unclear. Germline loops: CDR1 GTSNPN, CDR2 SVGIG (reference sequence). The V gene lost 3 bases and the J gene lost 9 bases, with 21 bases spanning the gap. The CDR3 spans 15 residues. CDR3 amino acids: CAWRGGVVVKSEQFF. In DNA form, the CDR3 reads TGTGCCTGGAGAGGTGGGGTGGTCGTCAAGAGTGAGCAGTTCTTC.

This chain connects TRBV6-5 to TRBJ2-1; no reliable D call. Trimming removed 5 bases from V and 8 bases from J, with 7 bases in between. This CDR3 comprises 11 residues. The germline gives CDR1 MNHEY, CDR2 SVGAGI. The CDR3 loop is CASSTGDEQFF. The CDR3 DNA reads as TGTGCCAGCAGTACTGGGGATGAGCAGTTCTTC.

The rearrangement links TRBV29-1 to TRBJ2-1; 16 nucleotides agree with TRBD2. The CDR3 extends over 15 amino acids. The ends lost 3 bases at V and 8 bases at J; junction bases unmatched: 4. The V gene's germline CDR1 is SQVTM and CDR2 ANQGSEA. The CDR3 protein is CSVDGTSGRVDEQFF. The DNA of the CDR3 is TGCAGCGTTGATGGGACTAGCGGGAGGGTCGATGAGCAGTTCTTC.

This clone is labeled as medium-sized. This chain connects TRBV12-3 or TRBV12-4 to TRBJ2-7; D unclear. V was pared by 2 bases and J by 1 base, with 9 bases between. This CDR3 is 14 amino acids long. The CDR3 DNA reads TGTGCCAGCAGTTTACAGATTGCATCCTACGAGCAGTACTTC. Residues: CASSLQIASYEQYF.

This clone was recorded at least ten times. The chain couples TRBV3-1 to TRBJ1-5; tentative D call: TRBD1 (5 bases). Germline lookup yields CDR1 LGHDT and CDR2 YNNKEL (reference sequence). The CDR3 totals 14 residues. Deletions cut 5 bases from V and 6 bases from J, with 14 bases between. The CDR3 sequence: CASSGGTGRQPQHF. The CDR3 nucleotides read TGTGCCAGCAGCGGGGGGACCGGGCGTCAGCCCCAGCATTTT.

The chain links TRBV20-1 to TRBJ2-7, with D unresolved. Deletions cut 3 bases from V and 5 bases from J, with 8 bases between. The CDR3 sequence is 11 residues long. Per germline, CDR1 DFQATT and CDR2 SNEGSKA (reference sequence). CDR3 sequence reads: CSASQKDEQYV. The CDR3 nucleotides read TGCAGTGCTAGCCAGAAGGACGAGCAGTACGTC.

This clone was seen ten or more times. The J gene is TRBJ2-2, the V gene TRBV11-2; D gene ambiguous. The germline V and J ends were trimmed by 2 bases and 0 bases, with 10 bases remaining between them. The length of the CDR3 is 16 residues. Germline V CDR1 and CDR2: SGHAT, FQNNGV. The CDR3 DNA reads TGTGCCAGCAGCTTAAATTGGAACTCGAACACCGGGGAGCTGTTTTTT. It yields the protein CASSLNWNSNTGELFF.

In nucleotides, the CDR3 is TGTGCCAGCAGCCGGACTAGCGTATGGTACAATGAGCAGTTCTTC. As protein: CASSRTSVWYNEQFF. The genes are TRBV28 and TRBJ2-1, with 9 bases that match TRBD2. The CDR3 totals 15 residues. Unmatched junction bases numbered 7, after V lost 6 bases and J lost 4 bases. CDR1 and CDR2 (germline): MDHEN, SYDVKM.

This clone has at least ten counts. The chain uses TRBV5-1 and TRBJ2-2; no clear D gene. The CDR3 spans 15 residues. V gave up 0 bases and J gave up 4 bases, with 10 bases separating them. Germline assignment: CDR1 SGHRS and CDR2 YFSETQ. The CDR3 nucleotides read TGCGCCAGCAGCTTGGTGGCTAGAGGCACCGGGGAGCTGTTTTTT. Translation: CASSLVARGTGELFF. Looking up the rest from reference TRBV5-1 and TRBJ2-2 gives the full variable domain: KAGVTQTPRYLIKTRGQQVTLSCSPISGHRSVSWYQQTPGQGLQFLFEYFSETQRNKGNFPGRFSGRQFSNSRSEMNVSTLELGDSALYLCASSLVARGTGELFFGEGSRLTVL.

There are many counts of this clone. The genes are TRBV3-1 and TRBJ1-6; D remains ambiguous. CDR3 length: 16 residues. V was clipped by 9 bases and J by 4 bases, with 19 bases between them. The V gene's germline CDR1 is LGHDT and CDR2 YNNKEL (reference sequence). The CDR3 sequence: CASSSRATLYNSPLHF. The CDR3 DNA sequence: TGTGCCAGTTCCTCAAGGGCGACTCTTTATAATTCACCCCTCCACTTT.

The chain is built from TRBV11-2 and TRBJ2-1; 11 bases align to TRBD2. CDR3 length: 15 residues. After removal of 5 bases from V and 4 bases from J, the junction contained 4 bases not matched to a gene. Germline V gene data show CDR1 as SGHAT and CDR2 as FQNNGV. The CDR3 sequence: CASSLTSGAYNEQFF. CDR3 in DNA: TGTGCCAGCAGCCTGACTAGCGGGGCTTACAATGAGCAGTTCTTC.

This clone was seen ten or more times. The chain combines TRBV11-2 with TRBJ1-6; D is unresolved. V dropped 0 bases and J dropped 9 bases, with 6 bases sitting between them. This CDR3 has 13 amino acids. Looked up from germline, CDR1 is SGHAT and CDR2 is FQNNGV. CDR3: CASSLESASPLHF. CDR3 nucleotide sequence: TGTGCCAGCAGCTTAGAATCGGCTTCACCCCTCCACTTT.